Sequencing of this TCR beta chain was carried out in a study of response to subunit inactivated influenza vaccine. Study observations and caveats: Authors suggested seasonal influenza vaccinations each recruit few new T cells.

V was pared by 0 bases and J by 4 bases, with 7 bases of the junction left unmatched. This CDR3 is built from 15 residues. Germline loops: CDR1 SGHRS, CDR2 YFSETQ. With regard to this clonotype: Its antigen is undetermined.

TCRdb independently ran MiXCR on the RT-PCR reads; one entry per CDR3 protein. The top ten clones hold about 8% of a sample with 200,000 to 300,000 distinct CDR3 sequences, 12% of them seen once. The gene calls are TRBV5-1 and TRBJ2-7; 7 nucleotides align to TRBD1. This TCR was recovered from a middle-aged man who received an inactivated influenza vaccine. This material consisted of non-naive T cells sorted from PBMCs, taken around 15 days before vaccination. The CDR3 DNA sequence: TGCGCCAGCAGCTTGGCCCCGACAGGGATGTACGAGCAGTACTTC. It is translated as CASSLAPTGMYEQYF.